This record covers a single T cell receptor beta chain. Its antigen is unidentified. V lost 5 bases and J lost 0; bases outside the gene matches: 9. CDR3 length: 17 residues. Germline assignment: CDR1 SGHVS and CDR2 FNYEAQ. The PCR made use of 60 Vbeta and 13 Jbeta primers. TCRdb's copy holds only in-frame clones and misses some; the assay was immunoSEQ multiplex PCR. The sample lists roughly 200,000 clones, approximately 80% occurring once. The data belong to a study of cytomegalovirus exposure and HLA in healthy donors. Turning to the study itself: Early released data had around 88 million unique TCRs, all coming from HLA-typed donors.

General study findings and limits: Within an earlier analysis, most TCR beta V segments proved productive either about 90% or about 30% of the time. Immune exposure was documented only through CMV serostatus.

The sample consisted of PBMCs. The chain carries TRBV7-6 and TRBJ1-1; TRBD1 agrees at 10 bases. The TCR sequence derives from a man aged 30 to 39 in good health and CMV-seronegative. CDR3 in amino acids: CASSQGQGKWMNTEAFF. CDR3 DNA: TGTGCCAGCAGCCAGGGACAGGGGAAATGGATGAACACTGAAGCTTTCTTT.